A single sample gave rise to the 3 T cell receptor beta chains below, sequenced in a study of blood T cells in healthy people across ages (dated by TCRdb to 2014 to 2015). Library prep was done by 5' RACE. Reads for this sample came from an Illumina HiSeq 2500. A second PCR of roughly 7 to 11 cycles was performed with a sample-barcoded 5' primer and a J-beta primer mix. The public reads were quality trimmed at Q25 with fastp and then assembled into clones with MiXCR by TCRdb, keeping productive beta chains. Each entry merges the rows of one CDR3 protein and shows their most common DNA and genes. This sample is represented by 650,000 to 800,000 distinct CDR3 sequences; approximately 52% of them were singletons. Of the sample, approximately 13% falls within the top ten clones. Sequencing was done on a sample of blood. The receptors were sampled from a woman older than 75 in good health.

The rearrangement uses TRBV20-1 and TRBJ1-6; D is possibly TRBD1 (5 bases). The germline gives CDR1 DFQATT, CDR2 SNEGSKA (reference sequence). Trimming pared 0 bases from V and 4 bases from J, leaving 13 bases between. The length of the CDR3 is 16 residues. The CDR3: CSARDLQGHYNSPLHF. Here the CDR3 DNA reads TGCAGTGCTAGAGATCTGCAGGGCCATTATAATTCACCCCTCCACTTT.

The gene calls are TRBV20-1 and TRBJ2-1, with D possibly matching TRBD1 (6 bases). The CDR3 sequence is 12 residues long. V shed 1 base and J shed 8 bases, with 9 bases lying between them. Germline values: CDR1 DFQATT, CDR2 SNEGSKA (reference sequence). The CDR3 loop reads CSARVGGDEQFF. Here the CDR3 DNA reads TGCAGTGCTAGAGTTGGGGGCGATGAGCAGTTCTTC.

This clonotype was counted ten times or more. CDR3 coding DNA: TGCGCCAGCAGCCAAGATGGGACAGGGATTGAGACCCAGTACTTC. Translated, it gives CASSQDGTGIETQYF. The chain uses TRBV4-1 and TRBJ2-5, with TRBD1 matching 9 bases. The germline V gene has CDR1 MGHRA and CDR2 YSYEKL. Trimming cost V 0 bases and J 5 bases; bases outside gene matches: 4. The CDR3 length is 15 residues.